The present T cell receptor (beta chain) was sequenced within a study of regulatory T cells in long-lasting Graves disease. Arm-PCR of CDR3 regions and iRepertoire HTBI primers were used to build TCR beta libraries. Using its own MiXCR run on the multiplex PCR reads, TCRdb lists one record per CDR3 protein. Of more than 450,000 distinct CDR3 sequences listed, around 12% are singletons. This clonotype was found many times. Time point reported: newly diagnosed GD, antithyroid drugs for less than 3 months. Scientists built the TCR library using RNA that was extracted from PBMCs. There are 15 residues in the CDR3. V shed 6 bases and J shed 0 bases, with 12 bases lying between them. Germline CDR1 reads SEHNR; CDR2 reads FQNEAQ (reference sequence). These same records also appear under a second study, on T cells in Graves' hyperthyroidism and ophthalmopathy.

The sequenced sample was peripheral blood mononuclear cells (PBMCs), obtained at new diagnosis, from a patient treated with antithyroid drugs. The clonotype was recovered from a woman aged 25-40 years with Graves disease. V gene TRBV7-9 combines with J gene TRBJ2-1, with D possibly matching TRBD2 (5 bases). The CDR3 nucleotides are TGTGCCAGCAGAATCGAGGGCGACTCCTACAATGAGCAGTTCTTC. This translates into CASRIEGDSYNEQFF. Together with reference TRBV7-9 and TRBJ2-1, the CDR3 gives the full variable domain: DTGVSQNPRHKITKRGQNVTFRCDPISEHNRLYWYRQTLGQGPEFLTYFQNEAQLEKSRLLSDRFSAERPKGSFSTLEIQRTEQGDSAMYLCASRIEGDSYNEQFFGPGTRLTVL.